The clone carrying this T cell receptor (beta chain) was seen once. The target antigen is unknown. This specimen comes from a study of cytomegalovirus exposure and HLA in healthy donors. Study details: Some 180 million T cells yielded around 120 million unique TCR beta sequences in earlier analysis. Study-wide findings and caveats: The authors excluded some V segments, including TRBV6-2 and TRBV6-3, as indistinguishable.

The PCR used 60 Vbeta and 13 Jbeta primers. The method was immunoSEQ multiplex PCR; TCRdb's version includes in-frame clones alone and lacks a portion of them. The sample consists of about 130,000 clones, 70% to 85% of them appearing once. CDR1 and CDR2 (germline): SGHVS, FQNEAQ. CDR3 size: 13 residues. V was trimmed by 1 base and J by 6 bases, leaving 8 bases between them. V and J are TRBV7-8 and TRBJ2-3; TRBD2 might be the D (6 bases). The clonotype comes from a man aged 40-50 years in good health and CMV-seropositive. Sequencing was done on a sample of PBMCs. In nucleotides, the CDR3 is TGTGCCAGCAGCTTAGATCGGGGGGATACGCAGTATTTT. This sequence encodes CASSLDRGDTQYF.